This T cell receptor beta chain was sequenced for a study of T cell changes during pregnancy in multiple sclerosis. This clone was recorded once. The CDR3 is 15 residues long. The germline CDR1 and CDR2 sequences are SNHLY and FYNNEI. Trimming pared 6 bases from V and 2 bases from J, leaving 16 bases between. TCRdb keeps only in-frame clones here, not all; method: immunoSEQ multiplex PCR. The sample shows about 39,000 clones, around 93% of them seen only once. The TCR sequence derives from a female donor with multiple sclerosis, enrolled in a pregnancy study. This chain connects TRBV2 to TRBJ1-2; weak D call: TRBD1 (5 bases). Sequenced material: CD8+ T cells from peripheral blood mononuclear cells, taken before pregnancy. CDR3: CASRGDWSVNYGYTF. Written as DNA, the CDR3 is TGTGCCAGCAGAGGGGACTGGTCTGTAAACTATGGCTACACCTTC.